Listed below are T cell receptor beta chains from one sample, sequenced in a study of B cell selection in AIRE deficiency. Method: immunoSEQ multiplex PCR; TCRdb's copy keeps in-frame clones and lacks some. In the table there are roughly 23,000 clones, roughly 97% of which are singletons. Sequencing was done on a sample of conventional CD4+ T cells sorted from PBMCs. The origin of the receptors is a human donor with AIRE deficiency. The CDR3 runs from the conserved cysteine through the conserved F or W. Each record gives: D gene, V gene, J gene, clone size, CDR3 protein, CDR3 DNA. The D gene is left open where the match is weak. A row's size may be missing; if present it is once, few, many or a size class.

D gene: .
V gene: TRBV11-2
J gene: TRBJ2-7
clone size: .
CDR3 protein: CASSLDQASTEQYF
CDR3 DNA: TGTGCCAGCAGCTTAGATCAGGCCAGTACCGAGCAGTACTTC

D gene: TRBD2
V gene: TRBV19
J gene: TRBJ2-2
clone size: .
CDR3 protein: CASSSAGGTGELFF
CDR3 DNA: TGTGCCAGTAGTTCGGCGGGAGGCACCGGGGAGCTGTTTTTT

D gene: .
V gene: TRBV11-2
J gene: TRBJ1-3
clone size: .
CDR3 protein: CASSSVVYGNTIYF
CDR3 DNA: TGTGCCAGCAGTTCAGTGGTTTATGGAAACACCATATATTTT

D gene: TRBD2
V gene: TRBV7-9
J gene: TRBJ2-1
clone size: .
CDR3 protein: CASSFTVGASGRWGNEQFF
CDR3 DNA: TGTGCCAGCAGCTTTACAGTTGGTGCTAGCGGGAGATGGGGTAATGAGCAGTTCTTC

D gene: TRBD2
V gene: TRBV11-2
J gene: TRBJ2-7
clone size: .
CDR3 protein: CASSKLAGEAYEQYF
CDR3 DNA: TGTGCCAGCAGCAAACTAGCGGGAGAAGCCTACGAGCAGTACTTC

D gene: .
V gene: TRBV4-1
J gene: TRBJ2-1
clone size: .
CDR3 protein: CASRQVAGNEQFF
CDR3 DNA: TGCGCCAGCAGGCAAGTGGCTGGCAATGAGCAGTTCTTC

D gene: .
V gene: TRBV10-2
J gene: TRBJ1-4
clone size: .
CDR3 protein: CASSESPRGIATNEKLFF
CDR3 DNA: TGCGCCAGCAGTGAGTCGCCAAGGGGGATTGCAACTAATGAAAAACTGTTTTTT

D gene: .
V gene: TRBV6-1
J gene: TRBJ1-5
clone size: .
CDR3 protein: CASSLEDSGIDPQHF
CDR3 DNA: TGTGCCAGCAGCCTAGAGGACAGCGGGATAGACCCCCAGCATTTT

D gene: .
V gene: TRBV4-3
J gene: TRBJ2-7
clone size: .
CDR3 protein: CASSQDTGRSEQYF
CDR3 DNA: TGCGCCAGCAGCCAAGATACAGGGCGCTCCGAGCAGTACTTC

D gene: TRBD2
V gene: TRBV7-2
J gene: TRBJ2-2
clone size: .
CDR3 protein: CASSFNAGANTGELFF
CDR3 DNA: TGTGCCAGCAGCTTTAATGCGGGGGCGAACACCGGGGAGCTGTTTTTT

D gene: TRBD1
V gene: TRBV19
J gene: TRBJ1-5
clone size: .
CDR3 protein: CASTLKDRGGDQPQHF
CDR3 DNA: TGTGCCAGTACCCTTAAAGACAGGGGAGGGGATCAGCCCCAGCATTTT

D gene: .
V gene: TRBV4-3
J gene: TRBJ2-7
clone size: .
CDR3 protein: CASSQVLGKRAYEQYF
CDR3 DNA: TGCGCCAGCAGCCAAGTTTTGGGGAAGAGGGCCTACGAGCAGTACTTC

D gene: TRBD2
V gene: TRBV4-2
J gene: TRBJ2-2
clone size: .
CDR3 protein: CASSHSSGRSDTGELFF
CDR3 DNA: TGTGCCAGCAGCCATTCAAGCGGGAGGAGCGACACCGGGGAGCTGTTTTTT

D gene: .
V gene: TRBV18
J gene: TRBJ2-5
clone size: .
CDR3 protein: CASSPGIQETQYF
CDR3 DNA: TGTGCCAGCTCACCTGGTATACAAGAGACCCAGTACTTC

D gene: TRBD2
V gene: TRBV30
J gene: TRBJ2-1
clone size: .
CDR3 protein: CAGTLAASYNEQFF
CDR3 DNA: TGTGCCGGGACCCTAGCGGCCTCATACAATGAGCAGTTCTTC

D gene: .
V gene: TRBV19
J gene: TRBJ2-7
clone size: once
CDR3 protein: CASSISVTVGGEQYF
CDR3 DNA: TGTGCCAGTAGTATAAGTGTTACGGTGGGGGGCGAGCAGTACTTC

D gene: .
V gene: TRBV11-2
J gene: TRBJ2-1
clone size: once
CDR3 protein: CASSLGIGLAGNEQFF
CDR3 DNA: TGTGCCAGCAGCTTAGGAATAGGACTGGCGGGGAATGAGCAGTTCTTC

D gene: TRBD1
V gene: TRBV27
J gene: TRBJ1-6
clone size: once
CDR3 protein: CASSPLGQGEGSPLHF
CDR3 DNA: TGTGCCAGCAGCCCCCTGGGACAGGGAGAGGGATCACCCCTCCACTTT

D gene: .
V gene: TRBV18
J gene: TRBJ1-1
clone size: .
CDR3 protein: CASSRGPENTEAFF
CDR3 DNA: TGTGCCAGCTCACGCGGACCTGAGAACACTGAAGCTTTCTTT

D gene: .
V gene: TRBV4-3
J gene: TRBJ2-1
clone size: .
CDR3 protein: CASSLSRPRGGRYLYNEQFF
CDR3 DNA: TGCGCCAGCAGCCTCTCTCGCCCACGAGGGGGGCGCTACTTATACAATGAGCAGTTCTTC

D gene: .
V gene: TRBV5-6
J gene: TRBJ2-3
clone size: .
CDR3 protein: CASTNDRPDTQYF
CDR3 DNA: TGTGCCAGCACCAACGACCGGCCAGATACGCAGTATTTT

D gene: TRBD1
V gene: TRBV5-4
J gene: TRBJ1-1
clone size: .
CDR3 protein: CASSLVDRARTEAFF
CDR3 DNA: TGTGCCAGCAGCTTGGTAGACAGGGCGAGGACTGAAGCTTTCTTT

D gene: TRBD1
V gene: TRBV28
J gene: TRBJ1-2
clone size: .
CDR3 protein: CASSTGTGNYGYTF
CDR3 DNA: TGTGCCAGCAGTACCGGGACAGGCAACTATGGCTACACCTTC

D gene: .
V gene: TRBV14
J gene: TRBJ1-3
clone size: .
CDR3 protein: CASSRPGYNSGNTIYF
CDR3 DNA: TGTGCCAGCAGCCGGCCCGGTTATAACTCTGGAAACACCATATATTTT

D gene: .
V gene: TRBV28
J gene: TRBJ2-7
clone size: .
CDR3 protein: CASRERTYSYEQYF
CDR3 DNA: TGTGCCAGCAGGGAAAGAACTTACTCCTACGAGCAGTACTTC

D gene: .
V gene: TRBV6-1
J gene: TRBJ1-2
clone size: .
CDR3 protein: CASRLYTGYGYTF
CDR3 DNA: TGTGCCAGCAGACTTTACACGGGATATGGCTACACCTTC

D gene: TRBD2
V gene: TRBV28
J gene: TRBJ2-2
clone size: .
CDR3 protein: CASSLRAGGGSEELFF
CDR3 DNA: TGTGCCAGCAGTTTACGGGCGGGAGGAGGATCCGAGGAGCTGTTTTTT

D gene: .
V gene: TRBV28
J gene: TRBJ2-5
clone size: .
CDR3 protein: CASNKPRGYRAQETQYF
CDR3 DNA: TGTGCCAGCAACAAGCCTCGGGGCTACCGGGCCCAAGAGACCCAGTACTTC

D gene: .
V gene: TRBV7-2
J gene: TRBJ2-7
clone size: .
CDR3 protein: CASSLSAGEQYF
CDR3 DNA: TGTGCCAGCAGCTTATCCGCCGGCGAGCAGTACTTC

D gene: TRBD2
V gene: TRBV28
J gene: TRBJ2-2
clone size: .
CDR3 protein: CASSDVLAGAPPGTGELFF
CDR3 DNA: TGTGCCAGCAGCGACGTACTAGCGGGGGCCCCTCCCGGCACCGGGGAGCTGTTTTTT

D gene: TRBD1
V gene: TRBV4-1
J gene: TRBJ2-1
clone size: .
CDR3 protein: CASSQEGQVYNEQFF
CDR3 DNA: TGCGCCAGCAGCCAAGAGGGACAGGTATACAATGAGCAGTTCTTC

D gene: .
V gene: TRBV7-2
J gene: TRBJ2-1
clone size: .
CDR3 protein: CASSRWIEQFF
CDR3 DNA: TGTGCCAGCAGCCGCTGGATTGAGCAGTTCTTC

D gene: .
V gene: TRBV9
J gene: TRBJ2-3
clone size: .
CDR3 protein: CASSAQTWTDTQYF
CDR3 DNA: TGTGCCAGCAGCGCCCAGACGTGGACAGATACGCAGTATTTT

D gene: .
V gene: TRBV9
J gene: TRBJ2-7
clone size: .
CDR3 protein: CASSVAGTSYEQYF
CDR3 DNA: TGTGCCAGCAGCGTAGCGGGCACCTCCTACGAGCAGTACTTC

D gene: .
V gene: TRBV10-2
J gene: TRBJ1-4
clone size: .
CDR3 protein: CASSEPRVNEKLFF
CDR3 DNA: TGCGCCAGCAGTGAACCCAGGGTGAATGAAAAACTGTTTTTT

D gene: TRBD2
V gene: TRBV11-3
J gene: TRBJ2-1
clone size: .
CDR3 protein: CASSRLAASTYNEQFF
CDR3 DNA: TGTGCCAGCAGCAGACTAGCGGCCAGTACCTACAATGAGCAGTTCTTC

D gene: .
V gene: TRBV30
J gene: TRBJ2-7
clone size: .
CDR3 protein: CAWSGGPIDYEQYF
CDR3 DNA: TGTGCCTGGAGTGGGGGACCTATTGACTACGAGCAGTACTTC

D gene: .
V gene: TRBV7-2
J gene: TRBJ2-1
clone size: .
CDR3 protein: CASSAQVLALYNEQFF
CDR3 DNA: TGTGCCAGCAGCGCCCAAGTGCTAGCGCTATACAATGAGCAGTTCTTC

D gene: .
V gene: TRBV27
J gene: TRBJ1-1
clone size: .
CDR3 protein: CASNRASLRTEAFF
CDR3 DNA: TGTGCCAGCAACCGGGCCTCCTTGCGGACTGAAGCTTTCTTT

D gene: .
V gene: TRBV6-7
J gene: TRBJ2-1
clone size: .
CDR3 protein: CASNGPGRTYNEQFF
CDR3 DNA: TGTGCCAGCAATGGACCGGGAAGGACCTACAATGAGCAGTTCTTC

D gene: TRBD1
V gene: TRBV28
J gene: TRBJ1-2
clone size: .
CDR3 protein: CASTFLSGTGYYGYTF
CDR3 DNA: TGTGCCAGCACTTTCCTATCCGGGACAGGGTACTATGGCTACACCTTC

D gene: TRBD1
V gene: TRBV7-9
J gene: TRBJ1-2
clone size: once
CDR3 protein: CASSYDRGVDYGYTF
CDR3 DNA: TGTGCCAGCAGCTATGACAGGGGGGTGGACTATGGCTACACCTTC

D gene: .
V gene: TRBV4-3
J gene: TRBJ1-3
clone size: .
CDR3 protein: CASSQDWATSSGNTIYF
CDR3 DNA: TGCGCCAGCAGCCAAGATTGGGCCACGAGCTCTGGAAACACCATATATTTT

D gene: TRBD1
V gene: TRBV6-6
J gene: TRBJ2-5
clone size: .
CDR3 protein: CASSTHPGQGETQYF
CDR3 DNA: TGTGCCAGCAGCACACATCCGGGACAGGGCGAGACCCAGTACTTC

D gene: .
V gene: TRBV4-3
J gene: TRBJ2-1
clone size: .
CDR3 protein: CASSQDERNNEQFF
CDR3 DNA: TGCGCCAGCAGCCAAGATGAGCGGAACAATGAGCAGTTCTTC

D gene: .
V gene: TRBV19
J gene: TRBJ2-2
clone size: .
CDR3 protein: CASSLDYLNTGELFF
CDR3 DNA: TGTGCCAGTAGTTTGGACTACCTGAACACCGGGGAGCTGTTTTTT

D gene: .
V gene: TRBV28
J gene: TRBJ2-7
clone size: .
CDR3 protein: CASSPDSRSPYEQYF
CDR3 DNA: TGTGCCAGCAGTCCGGACAGTCGGTCCCCTTACGAGCAGTACTTC

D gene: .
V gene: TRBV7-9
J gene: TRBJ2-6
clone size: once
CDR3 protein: CASSLIYSGANVLTF
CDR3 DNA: TGTGCCAGCAGCCTGATATACAGTGGGGCCAACGTCCTGACTTTC

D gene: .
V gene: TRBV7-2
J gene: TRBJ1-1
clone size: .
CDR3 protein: CASRRTELNTEAFF
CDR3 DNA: TGTGCCAGCAGGAGGACAGAGTTGAACACTGAAGCTTTCTTT

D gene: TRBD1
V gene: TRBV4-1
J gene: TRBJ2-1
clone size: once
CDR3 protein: CASSQPRDRGYNEQFF
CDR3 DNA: TGCGCCAGCAGCCAACCCCGGGACAGGGGCTACAATGAGCAGTTCTTC

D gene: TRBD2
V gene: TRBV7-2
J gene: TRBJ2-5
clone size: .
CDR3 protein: CASSLATIGLAGVYETQYF
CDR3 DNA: TGTGCCAGCAGCTTAGCGACGATCGGACTAGCGGGAGTTTATGAGACCCAGTACTTC

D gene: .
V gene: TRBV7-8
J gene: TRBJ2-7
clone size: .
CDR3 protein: CASSSDTGNGYEQYF
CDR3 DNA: TGTGCCAGCAGCTCCGACACAGGGAACGGGTACGAGCAGTACTTC

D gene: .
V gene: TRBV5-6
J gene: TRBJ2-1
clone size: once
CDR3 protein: CASSLPGSFYEQFF
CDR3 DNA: TGTGCCAGCAGCTTACCCGGTAGTTTCTATGAGCAGTTCTTC